The 19 T cell receptor beta chains presented below share a single source sample, sequenced in a study of T cell responses to AZD1222 COVID-19 vaccine. Clones were read by immunoSEQ multiplex PCR, and TCRdb kept only the in-frame ones, dropping some. The data show tens of thousands of clones, 70% to 90% seen once. The sequenced sample was peripheral blood, obtained on day 0 of AZD1222 vaccination. The receptors come from an adult in good health.

This clone is medium-sized within its sample. The chain recombines TRBV4-1 with TRBJ1-5; 9 nucleotides line up with TRBD1. Trimming removed 6 bases from V and 3 bases from J; junction bases left unmatched: 9. CDR1 is MGHRA and CDR2 is YSYEKL in the germline V gene. The CDR3 loop spans 16 amino acids. The CDR3 is CASRLGQGLVNQPQHF. CDR3 sequence (DNA): TGCGCCAGCAGACTAGGACAGGGGTTGGTCAATCAGCCCCAGCATTTT.

J is TRBJ2-3 and V is TRBV7-9; 13 nucleotides agree with TRBD2. This CDR3 contains 16 residues. Germline V gene lookup returns CDR1 SEHNR and CDR2 FQNEAQ (reference sequence). The trim removed 6 bases at V and 9 bases at J, leaving 12 bases unmatched. CDR3 DNA: TGTGCCAGCAGTCCCCCGGTGGGACTAGCGGGGTTAACGCAGTATTTT. Translated, it gives CASSPPVGLAGLTQYF.

The genes are TRBV12-3 or TRBV12-4 and TRBJ2-5; D remains ambiguous. The germline V and J ends were trimmed by 4 bases and 4 bases, with 4 bases remaining between them. The length of the CDR3 is 11 residues. CDR3 coding DNA: TGTGCCAGCAGTTATGGAGAGACCCAGTACTTC. This translates into CASSYGETQYF.

This sequence joins TRBV6-4 and TRBJ1-5; no definite D call. The CDR3 loop spans 16 amino acids. Germline V gene data show CDR1 as MRHNA and CDR2 as SNTAGT. V gave up 2 bases and J gave up 3 bases, with 14 bases separating them. The CDR3 DNA sequence: TGTGCCAGCAGTGACGGGCCCTTTAGACCCAATCAGCCCCAGCATTTT. This encodes CASSDGPFRPNQPQHF.

The J gene is TRBJ2-7, the V gene TRBV5-6; 9 nucleotides agree with TRBD2. J was trimmed by 2 bases and V by 0 bases; bases with no gene match: 6. The CDR3 consists of 16 residues. Germline V gene lookup returns CDR1 SGHDT and CDR2 YYEEEE. CDR3 DNA sequence: TGTGCCAGCAGCTTGGCGAGCGGGGGGTTCCCCTACGAGCAGTACTTC. Translated, it gives CASSLASGGFPYEQYF.

The chain combines TRBV5-1 with TRBJ1-2; TRBD1 aligns across 8 bases. Germline V gives CDR1 SGHRS, CDR2 YFSETQ. The CDR3 runs to 16 residues. V gave up 0 bases and J gave up 4 bases; unmatched junction bases: 8. The CDR3 sequence is CASSLEGQASPYGYTF. The DNA of the CDR3 is TGCGCCAGCAGCTTGGAGGGACAGGCATCCCCCTATGGCTACACCTTC.

By share of the sample, this clone is medium-sized. This chain uses TRBV6-5 with TRBJ1-1; no firm D call. V shed 5 bases and J shed 2 bases, with 9 bases lying between them. CDR1 is MNHEY, CDR2 SVGAGI, per germline. The CDR3 has 13 residues. DNA for the CDR3: TGTGCCAGCAGTCTCACAGAAAACACTGAAGCTTTCTTT. Its protein is CASSLTENTEAFF.

The rearrangement uses TRBV18 and TRBJ1-5, with D unclear. This CDR3 is built from 12 residues. V gave up 6 bases and J gave up 9 bases, with 12 bases separating them. CDR1 is KGHSH and CDR2 is LQKENI in the germline V gene. The CDR3 region has the DNA TGTGCCAGCTCCCGCCCACAATCGCCCCAGCATTTT. This gives the protein CASSRPQSPQHF.

The chain combines TRBV7-2 with TRBJ2-1; D is unclear. The V gene's germline CDR1 is SGHTA and CDR2 FQGNSA. The CDR3 has 15 residues. Trimming pared 2 bases from V and 6 bases from J, leaving 14 bases between. The CDR3 region has the DNA TGTGCCAGCAGCTTAAACGTTGGGCCCTCCAATGAGCAGTTCTTC. Translated, it gives CASSLNVGPSNEQFF.

This clone showed up just once. The chain employs TRBV11-3 and TRBJ1-6; D gene uncertain. The germline CDR1 and CDR2 sequences are SGHNT and YENEEA. This CDR3 is built from 14 residues. Trimming pared 2 bases from V and 9 bases from J, leaving 11 bases between. CDR3 sequence (DNA): TGTGCCAGCAGCTTAATAACGGTCAGTTCACCCCTCCACTTT. Translating it yields CASSLITVSSPLHF.

This rearrangement joins TRBV9 to TRBJ1-2; a weak D match, TRBD1 (5 bases). The CDR3 loop spans 14 amino acids. Germline CDR1 reads SGDLS; CDR2 reads YYNGEE. V gave up 0 bases and J gave up 6 bases, with 12 bases separating them. The CDR3: CASSVDKGLNGYTF. The CDR3 nucleotides read TGTGCCAGCAGCGTAGATAAGGGGCTGAATGGCTACACCTTC.

CDR3 bases: TGTGCCAGCAGCTTAACCCCCCTCACTGAAGCTTTCTTT. Protein sequence: CASSLTPLTEAFF. The chain employs TRBV7-3 and TRBJ1-1; D gene uncertain. V lost 0 bases and J lost 4, with 6 bases in between. This CDR3 comprises 13 residues. The germline V gene encodes CDR1 SGHTA and CDR2 FQGTGA.

The rearrangement joins TRBV5-1 to TRBJ1-2; D might be TRBD1 (5 bases). The germline CDR1 and CDR2 sequences are SGHRS and YFSETQ. V lost 2 bases and J lost 3, with 14 bases in between. This CDR3 is built from 15 residues. This CDR3 reads CASSFSTGRDYGYTF. The DNA of the CDR3 is TGCGCCAGCAGCTTCAGCACAGGTCGGGACTATGGCTACACCTTC.

This clone was seen more than once but under ten times. This chain uses TRBV19 with TRBJ2-1; D is undetermined. CDR3 length: 13 amino acids. V lost 2 bases and J 9 bases, leaving 11 bases between the germline ends. The V gene's germline CDR1 is LNHDA and CDR2 SQIVND (reference sequence). The CDR3: CASSISPPGEQFF. The CDR3 coding sequence is TGTGCCAGTAGTATATCCCCCCCGGGTGAGCAGTTCTTC.

The chain employs TRBV5-4 and TRBJ2-3; 8 bases match TRBD2. CDR1 SGHNT and CDR2 YYREEE come from the germline V gene (reference sequence). V trimming: 5 bases; J trimming: 0 bases; junction bases outside the gene matches: 8. This CDR3 has 16 amino acids. The CDR3 region is CASRPLAAASTDTQYF. The CDR3 DNA reads as TGTGCCAGCAGACCACTAGCGGCGGCTAGCACAGATACGCAGTATTTT.

The genes are TRBV6-5 and TRBJ1-1; D remains unclear. The CDR3 spans 15 residues. Between the trimmed V and J ends, which lost 0 bases and 0 bases, there was a span of 8 bases. Germline loops: CDR1 MNHEY, CDR2 SVGAGI. The CDR3 sequence is CASSYSTGVNTEAFF. The DNA of the CDR3 is TGTGCCAGCAGTTACTCGACCGGGGTGAACACTGAAGCTTTCTTT.

CDR3 DNA: TGTGCCAGCAGAGGTCCGGCGCGGAGCTCCTACAATGAGCAGTTCTTC. This codes for CASRGPARSSYNEQFF. The chain uses TRBV2 and TRBJ2-1; D remains ambiguous. CDR1 and CDR2 (germline): SNHLY, FYNNEI. Trimming left V 6 bases short and J 0 bases short, with 15 bases between. The length of the CDR3 is 16 residues.

The chain has TRBV3-1 (or the pseudogene TRBV3-2) and TRBJ1-1; 10 bases map to TRBD1. The V gene's germline CDR1 is LGHDT and CDR2 YNNKEL (reference sequence). The junction had 11 bases not matched to a gene; V was cut back by 3 bases and J by 1 base. The CDR3 has 18 residues. Here the CDR3 reads CASSQARRQGAPNTEAFF. The DNA for the CDR3 is TGTGCCAGCAGCCAGGCTCGCCGACAGGGGGCGCCGAACACTGAAGCTTTCTTT.

This chain uses TRBV7-9 with TRBJ1-6; unclear D gene. The ends were cut back, 5 bases at V and 4 bases at J, with 3 bases in the middle. CDR1 SEHNR and CDR2 FQNEAQ come from the germline V gene (reference sequence). The CDR3 totals 12 residues. The CDR3 sequence: CASSRYNSPLHF. In nucleotides, the CDR3 is TGTGCCAGCAGCCGGTATAATTCACCCCTCCACTTT.